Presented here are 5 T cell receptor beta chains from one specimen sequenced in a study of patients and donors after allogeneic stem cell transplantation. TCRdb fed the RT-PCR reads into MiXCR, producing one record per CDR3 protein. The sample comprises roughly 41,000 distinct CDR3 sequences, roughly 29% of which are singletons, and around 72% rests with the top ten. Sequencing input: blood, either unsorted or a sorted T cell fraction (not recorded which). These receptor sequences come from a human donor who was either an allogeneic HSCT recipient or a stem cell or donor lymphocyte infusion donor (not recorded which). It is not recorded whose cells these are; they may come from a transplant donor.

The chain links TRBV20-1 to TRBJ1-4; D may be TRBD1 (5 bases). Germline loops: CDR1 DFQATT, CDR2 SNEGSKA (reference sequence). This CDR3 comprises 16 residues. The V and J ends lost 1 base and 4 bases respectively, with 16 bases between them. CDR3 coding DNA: TGCAGTGCTAGAGTTCCCCGGAGGGGTCTTAATGAAAAACTGTTTTTT. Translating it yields CSARVPRRGLNEKLFF.

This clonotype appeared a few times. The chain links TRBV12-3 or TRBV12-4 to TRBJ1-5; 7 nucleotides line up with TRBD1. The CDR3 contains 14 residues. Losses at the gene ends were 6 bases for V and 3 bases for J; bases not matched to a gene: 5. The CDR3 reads CASRRGQPNQPQHF. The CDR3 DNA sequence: TGTGCCAGCAGGCGGGGACAGCCCAATCAGCCCCAGCATTTT.

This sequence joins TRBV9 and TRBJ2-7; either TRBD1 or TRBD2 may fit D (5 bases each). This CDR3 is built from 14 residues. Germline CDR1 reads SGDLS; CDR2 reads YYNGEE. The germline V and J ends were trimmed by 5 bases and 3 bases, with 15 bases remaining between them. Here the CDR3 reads CASSRSGTNYEQYF. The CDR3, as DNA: TGTGCCAGCAGTCGCTCCGGGACCAACTACGAGCAGTACTTC.

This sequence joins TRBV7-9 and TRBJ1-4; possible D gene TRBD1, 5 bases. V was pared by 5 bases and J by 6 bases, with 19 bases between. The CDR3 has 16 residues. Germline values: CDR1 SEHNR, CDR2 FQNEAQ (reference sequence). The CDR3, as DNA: TGTGCCAGCAGCACCCGGAGGGGAGCAGGGTATGAAAAACTGTTTTTT. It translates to CASSTRRGAGYEKLFF.

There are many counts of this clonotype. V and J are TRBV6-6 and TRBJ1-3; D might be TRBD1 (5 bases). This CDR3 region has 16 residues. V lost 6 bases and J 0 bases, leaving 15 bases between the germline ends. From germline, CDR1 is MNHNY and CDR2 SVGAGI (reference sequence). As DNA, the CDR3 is TGTGCCAGCAGCTTAAGGGGCGGAAGCTCTGGAAACACCATATATTTT. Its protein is CASSLRGGSSGNTIYF.